This entry lists 27 T cell receptor beta chains sequenced from one sample in a study of a mutant IDH1 vaccine in newly diagnosed glioma. Some clones are missing from TCRdb's copy, which holds only in-frame ones; the method was immunoSEQ multiplex PCR. This sample has roughly 68,000 clones, with approximately 79% found just once. As to time point: baseline, week 1 (first vaccination visit). The treatment is: pre-vaccination baseline after standard-of-care therapy. The material sequenced was PBMCs, taken from a glioma patient treated with radiotherapy, temozolomide or both. These receptors all come from a middle-aged man with glioma.

The genes are TRBV6-5 and TRBJ2-6; no clear D. The germline CDR1 and CDR2 sequences are MNHEY and SVGAGI. V was clipped by 3 bases and J by 4 bases, with 10 bases between them. The CDR3 is made up of 15 amino acids. CDR3 sequence reads: CASSYLGTGANVLTF. The CDR3 coding sequence is TGTGCCAGCAGTTATTTAGGTACGGGGGCCAACGTCCTGACTTTC.

The chain employs TRBV6-5 and TRBJ2-3; weak D call: TRBD2 (7 bases). CDR3 size: 13 residues. V was clipped by 6 bases and J by 2 bases, with 9 bases between them. Per the germline V gene, CDR1 is MNHEY and CDR2 is SVGAGI. The CDR3, as DNA: TGTGCCAGCAGAGGGGGGGTCACAGATACGCAGTATTTT. Its protein is CASRGGVTDTQYF.

CDR3 nucleotide sequence: TGTGCCTGGGCAGGGAACACTGAAGCTTTCTTT. Translating it yields CAWAGNTEAFF. This sequence joins TRBV30 and TRBJ1-1; D uncertain. CDR3 length: 11 residues. Germline V CDR1 and CDR2: GTSNPN, SVGIG (reference sequence). Between the trimmed V and J ends, which lost 5 bases and 1 base, there was a span of 5 bases.

This sequence joins TRBV18 and TRBJ2-7, with 9 bases lining up with TRBD1. This CDR3 comprises 14 residues. V was clipped by 3 bases and J by 2 bases; unmatched bases: 2. Germline lookup yields CDR1 KGHSH and CDR2 LQKENI. The CDR3 loop reads CASSPDRGPYEQYF. Written as DNA, the CDR3 is TGTGCCAGCTCACCGGACAGGGGTCCCTACGAGCAGTACTTC.

J is TRBJ1-5 and V is TRBV19; D not resolved. The CDR3 has 15 residues. Germline V gene sequence: CDR1 LNHDA, CDR2 SQIVND (reference sequence). The V gene lost 0 bases and the J gene lost 7 bases, with 13 bases spanning the gap. In DNA, the CDR3 is TGTGCCAGTAGTATAGATCTTAGGGTTCAACAGCCCCAGCATTTT. Translating it yields CASSIDLRVQQPQHF.

V and J are TRBV9 and TRBJ1-6; D ambiguous. The ends were cut back, 0 bases at V and 7 bases at J, with 5 bases in the middle. The CDR3 is made up of 13 amino acids. The germline V gene has CDR1 SGDLS and CDR2 YYNGEE. The CDR3 is CASSVEDNSPLHF. CDR3 coding DNA: TGTGCCAGCAGCGTAGAAGACAATTCACCCCTCCACTTT.

The chain recombines TRBV27 with TRBJ1-5; D gene unclear. Trimming took 3 bases from V and 4 from J, leaving 13 bases between them. The V gene's germline CDR1 is MNHEY and CDR2 SMNVEV (reference sequence). The CDR3 loop spans 15 amino acids. The CDR3 reads CASSLQVGRNQPQHF. CDR3 nucleotides: TGTGCCAGCAGTTTGCAAGTCGGGAGGAATCAGCCCCAGCATTTT.

The V gene is TRBV7-6, the J gene TRBJ2-2, with TRBD1 identical over 7 bases. CDR3 size: 16 residues. From germline, CDR1 is SGHVS and CDR2 FNYEAQ. With V trimmed by 8 bases and J by 0 bases, 9 bases remained unmatched. The chain's CDR3 is CASSQLQGSNTGELFF. The CDR3 nucleotides are TGTGCCAGCTCCCAATTACAGGGGTCGAACACCGGGGAGCTGTTTTTT.

The rearrangement uses TRBV6-1 and TRBJ1-5; D is unclear. CDR3 length: 13 amino acids. Deletions cut 7 bases from V and 0 bases from J, with 7 bases between. CDR1 and CDR2 from the germline V gene are MNHNS and SASEGT. CDR3 residues: CASMVNSNQPQHF. CDR3 sequence (DNA): TGTGCCAGCATGGTCAATAGCAATCAGCCCCAGCATTTT.

This clone has only a few counts. This sequence joins TRBV7-6 and TRBJ1-1; 9 bases line up with TRBD1. The CDR3 has 18 amino acids. V trimming: 4 bases; J trimming: 3 bases; junction bases outside the gene matches: 15. Germline CDR1 is SGHVS and CDR2 is FNYEAQ. This chain's CDR3 is CASSSLGKGQGSDTEAFF. The CDR3 DNA follows: TGTGCCAGCAGCTCCCTCGGGAAGGGACAGGGCTCCGACACTGAAGCTTTCTTT.

The V gene is TRBV7-2, the J gene TRBJ2-7; 7 positions match TRBD1. This CDR3 comprises 16 residues. Looked up from germline, CDR1 is SGHTA and CDR2 is FQGNSA. With 2 bases clipped from V and 2 bases from J, the junction kept 9 bases outside the gene matches. CDR3 amino acids: CASSLRGSGQTYEQYF. CDR3 in DNA: TGTGCCAGCAGCTTAAGAGGGTCGGGACAGACCTACGAGCAGTACTTC.

The V and J genes are TRBV7-9 and TRBJ2-5; D is unresolved. V shed 1 base and J shed 4 bases, with 4 bases lying between them. Germline assignment: CDR1 SEHNR and CDR2 FQNEAQ (reference sequence). The length of the CDR3 is 12 residues. The chain's CDR3 is CASSLVSETQYF. The CDR3, as DNA: TGTGCCAGCAGCTTAGTCTCAGAGACCCAGTACTTC.

The genes are TRBV7-2 and TRBJ2-7; the D gene is possibly TRBD1 (6 bases). The V end was cut by 5 bases, the J end by 1 base, with 12 bases between. Germline CDR1 is SGHTA and CDR2 is FQGNSA. This CDR3 comprises 14 residues. The CDR3 reads CASSNNRVSYEQYF. For the CDR3, the DNA is TGTGCCAGCAGCAACAACAGGGTTTCCTACGAGCAGTACTTC. The entire variable domain, with the rest obtained from reference TRBV7-2 and TRBJ2-7, is as follows: GAGVSQSPSNKVTEKGKDVELRCDPISGHTALYWYRQSLGQGLEFLIYFQGNSAPDKSGLPSDRFSAERTGGSVSTLTIQRTQQEDSAVYLCASSNNRVSYEQYFGPGTRLTVT.

This chain connects TRBV6-6 to TRBJ1-5, with 7 bases that match TRBD1. The CDR3 consists of 15 residues. Germline loops: CDR1 MNHNY, CDR2 SVGAGI (reference sequence). The V gene end was trimmed by 0 bases and the J gene end by 11 bases; junction bases not matched to a gene: 10. CDR3 region: CASSYSGQGVSAQHF. CDR3 coding DNA: TGTGCCAGCAGTTACTCGGGGCAGGGGGTATCGGCCCAGCATTTT.

This sequence joins TRBV29-1 and TRBJ2-3, with 11 nucleotides matching TRBD2. CDR1 and CDR2 (germline): SQVTM, ANQGSEA. Trimming took 5 bases from V and 9 from J; bases not matched to a gene: 4. The CDR3 is 12 residues long. In DNA, the CDR3 is TGCAGCGTTCTCCCTAGCGGGGGGACGCAGTATTTT. It specifies CSVLPSGGTQYF.

The chain is built from TRBV15 and TRBJ1-3; D is possibly TRBD1 (5 bases). CDR1 is LNHNV and CDR2 is YYDKDF in the germline V gene (reference sequence). The CDR3 contains 17 residues. Trimming removed 1 base from V and 0 bases from J, with 13 bases in between. CDR3 coding DNA: TGTGCCACCAGCAGAGCGGGGCATTATATCTCTGGAAACACCATATATTTT. Residues: CATSRAGHYISGNTIYF.

The chain recombines TRBV6-1 with TRBJ1-3; unclear D gene. The CDR3 has 13 amino acids. Between the trimmed V and J ends, which lost 8 bases and 0 bases, there was a span of 8 bases. Germline CDR1 MNHNS, CDR2 SASEGT. The CDR3 protein is CASHEGSGNTIYF. The CDR3 region has the DNA TGTGCCAGCCACGAGGGCTCTGGAAACACCATATATTTT.

The rearrangement links TRBV15 to TRBJ2-7; D unclear. The V end lost 1 base, the J end lost 2 bases, and 9 bases lay between the germline ends. Germline V gene lookup returns CDR1 LNHNV and CDR2 YYDKDF (reference sequence). CDR3 length: 14 residues. The CDR3 reads CATSRGASTYEQYF. The DNA for the CDR3 is TGTGCCACCAGCAGAGGGGCTAGTACCTACGAGCAGTACTTC.

CDR3 loop: CAWRDTYNSGANVLTF. The CDR3 nucleotides read TGTGCCTGGAGAGACACATACAACTCTGGGGCCAACGTCCTGACTTTC. The chain is built from TRBV30 and TRBJ2-6, with D hard to call. V shed 3 bases and J shed 0 bases, with 12 bases lying between them. This CDR3 is built from 16 residues. Germline CDR1 reads GTSNPN; CDR2 reads SVGIG (reference sequence).

This clone was detected a few times. The chain couples TRBV2 to TRBJ2-1; 11 positions agree with TRBD2. This CDR3 is built from 15 residues. Trimming took 6 bases from V and 4 from J; bases not matched to a gene: 5. Germline V CDR1 and CDR2: SNHLY, FYNNEI. CDR3 in amino acids: CASSPTSGAYNEQFF. DNA of the CDR3: TGTGCCAGCAGCCCGACTAGCGGGGCTTACAATGAGCAGTTCTTC.

The rearrangement uses TRBV18 and TRBJ2-5, with 9 bases fitting TRBD2. With V trimmed by 3 bases and J by 1 base, 3 bases remained unmatched. The CDR3 extends over 15 amino acids. CDR1 and CDR2 from the germline V gene are KGHSH and LQKENI. The CDR3 protein is CASSPGTSPQETQYF. The CDR3 region has the DNA TGTGCCAGCTCACCTGGGACTAGCCCCCAAGAGACCCAGTACTTC.

This clone was detected once. V usage is TRBV19 and J usage is TRBJ1-4; the D gene is possibly TRBD1 (6 bases). The germline CDR1 and CDR2 sequences are LNHDA and SQIVND (reference sequence). This CDR3 contains 15 residues. Trimming removed 1 base from V and 6 bases from J, with 12 bases in between. CDR3 DNA: TGTGCCAGTAGTATAGTTGGCAGGGGCGATGAAAAACTGTTTTTT. This translates into CASSIVGRGDEKLFF.

The chain carries TRBV4-1 and TRBJ2-5; 12 bases align to TRBD2. The V gene end was trimmed by 3 bases and the J gene end by 6 bases; junction bases not matched to a gene: 11. The CDR3 loop spans 17 amino acids. Germline V CDR1 and CDR2: MGHRA, YSYEKL. The CDR3 region is CASSQDILAGGRKTQYF. The CDR3 DNA sequence: TGCGCCAGCAGCCAGGACATCCTAGCGGGGGGGCGAAAGACCCAGTACTTC.

This clone came up a few times. The J gene is TRBJ1-3, the V gene TRBV5-6; no clear D. Per the germline V gene, CDR1 is SGHDT and CDR2 is YYEEEE. This CDR3 region has 17 residues. Between the trimmed V and J ends, which lost 0 bases and 7 bases, there was a span of 20 bases. CDR3 nucleotide sequence: TGTGCCAGCAGCTTGGCAGGCAGGATGGGCGAGCGGAACACCATATATTTT. This translates into CASSLAGRMGERNTIYF.

The V and J genes are TRBV11-2 and TRBJ1-4; a weak D match, TRBD1 (6 bases). With 4 bases removed from V and 8 bases from J, the gap between germline ends came to 14 bases. The CDR3 sequence is 14 residues long. Germline loops: CDR1 SGHAT, CDR2 FQNNGV. CDR3 residues: CASSSLQGREKLFF. In DNA, the CDR3 is TGTGCCAGCAGCTCACTCCAGGGGCGGGAAAAACTGTTTTTT.

This clone was recorded a few times. The V call is TRBV9, the J call TRBJ1-5; no clear D gene. V was trimmed by 0 bases and J by 3 bases, leaving 7 bases between them. In germline, CDR1 is SGDLS, CDR2 YYNGEE. CDR3 length equals 14 residues. The CDR3 protein is CASSVGENNQPQHF. The CDR3 nucleotides read TGTGCCAGCAGCGTAGGGGAAAACAATCAGCCCCAGCATTTT.

The chain combines TRBV15 with TRBJ2-2; D not resolved. V was cut by 5 bases and J by 0 bases, with 7 bases left in between. The CDR3 loop spans 14 amino acids. Germline loops: CDR1 LNHNV, CDR2 YYDKDF (reference sequence). This chain's CDR3 is CATSSRSNTGELFF. The CDR3 DNA reads TGTGCCACCAGCTCGCGTTCGAACACCGGGGAGCTGTTTTTT.